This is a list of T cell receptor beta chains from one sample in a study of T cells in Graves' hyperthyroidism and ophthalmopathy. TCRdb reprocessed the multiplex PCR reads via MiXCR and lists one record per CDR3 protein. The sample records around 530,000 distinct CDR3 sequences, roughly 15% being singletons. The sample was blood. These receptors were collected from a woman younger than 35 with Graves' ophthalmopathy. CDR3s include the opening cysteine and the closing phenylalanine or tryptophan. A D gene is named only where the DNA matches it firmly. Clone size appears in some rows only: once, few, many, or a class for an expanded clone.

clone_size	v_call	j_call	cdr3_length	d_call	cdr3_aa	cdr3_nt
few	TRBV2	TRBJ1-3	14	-	CASSRAGPGNTIYF	TGTGCCAGCAGTAGGGCGGGCCCTGGAAACACCATATATTTT
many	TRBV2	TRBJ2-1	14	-	CASSKYNSYNEQFF	TGTGCCAGCAGCAAATATAACTCCTACAATGAGCAGTTCTTC
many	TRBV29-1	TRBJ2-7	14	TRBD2	CSVLLAGVSYEQYF	TGCAGCGTGCTACTAGCGGGGGTCTCCTACGAGCAGTACTTC
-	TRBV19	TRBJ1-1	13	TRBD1	CASSRAGGVEAFF	TGTGCCAGTAGTAGAGCAGGGGGGGTCGAAGCTTTCTTT
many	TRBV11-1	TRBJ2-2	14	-	CASQRADRAGELFF	TGTGCCAGCCAACGAGCGGATAGGGCCGGGGAGCTGTTTTTT
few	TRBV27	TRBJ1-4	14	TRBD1	CASSLTGPWEKLFF	TGTGCCAGCAGTCTGACAGGGCCGTGGGAAAAACTGTTTTTT
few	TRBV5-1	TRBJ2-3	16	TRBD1	CASSSDNRGLTDTQYF	TGCGCCAGCAGCTCGGATAACAGGGGGCTGACAGATACGCAGTATTTT
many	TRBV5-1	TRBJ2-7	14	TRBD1	CASSVTGGSYEQYF	TGCGCCAGCAGCGTGACAGGGGGCTCCTACGAGCAGTACTTC
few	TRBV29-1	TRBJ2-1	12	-	CSVAVSYNEQFF	TGCAGCGTTGCGGTATCCTACAATGAGCAGTTCTTC
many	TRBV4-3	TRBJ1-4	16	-	CASSQLLRGTNEKLFF	TGCGCCAGCAGCCAACTGTTGAGGGGGACTAATGAAAAACTGTTTTTT
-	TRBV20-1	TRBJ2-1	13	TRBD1	CSARTGLDNEQFF	TGCAGTGCTCGGACAGGTCTGGACAATGAGCAGTTCTTC
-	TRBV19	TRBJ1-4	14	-	CASSIASRGEKLFF	TGTGCCAGTAGTATAGCCAGCCGTGGTGAAAAACTGTTTTTT
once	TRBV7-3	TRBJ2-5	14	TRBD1	CASSSTGLGETQYF	TGTGCTAGCAGCTCGACAGGGCTTGGGGAGACCCAGTACTTC
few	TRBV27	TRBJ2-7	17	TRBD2	CASSDVLAGGPSYEQYF	TGTGCCAGCAGTGATGTCCTAGCGGGGGGCCCCTCCTACGAGCAGTACTTC
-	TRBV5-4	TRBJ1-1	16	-	CASSLDRRRKDTEAFF	TGTGCCAGTAGTTTAGACAGGAGAAGGAAGGACACTGAAGCTTTCTTT